Shown below are 30 T cell receptor beta chains from a single sample sequenced in a study of T cell changes during pregnancy in multiple sclerosis. Clones were read by immunoSEQ multiplex PCR, and TCRdb kept only the in-frame ones, dropping some. The sample yields approximately 57,000 clones, roughly 90% seen once. This material consisted of peripheral blood, taken after pregnancy. These receptors all come from a female donor in good health, enrolled as a control in a pregnancy study.

The chain uses TRBV30 and TRBJ2-3, with D tentatively TRBD2 (5 bases). The germline V and J ends were trimmed by 2 bases and 2 bases, with 17 bases remaining between them. CDR1 and CDR2 from the germline V gene are GTSNPN and SVGIG (reference sequence). CDR3 length: 16 amino acids. The DNA for the CDR3 is TGTGCCTGGAGTAGAGCCGGGGTATCCCCCACAGATACGCAGTATTTT. Protein: CAWSRAGVSPTDTQYF. Combining the CDR3 with reference TRBV30 and TRBJ2-3 gives the whole variable domain SQTIHQWPATLVQPVGSPLSLECTVEGTSNPNLYWYRQAAGRGLQLLFYSVGIGQISSEVPQNLSASRPQDRQFILSSKKLLLSDSGFYLCAWSRAGVSPTDTQYFGPGTRLTVL.

The CDR3: CASSQDRAGGISLHF. In DNA, the CDR3 is TGCGCCAGCAGCCAAGATCGTGCAGGGGGCATTTCCCTCCACTTT. The V gene is TRBV4-1, the J gene TRBJ1-6, with 8 bases identical to TRBD1. The germline CDR1 and CDR2 sequences are MGHRA and YSYEKL. Germline trimming cut 0 bases from V and 14 bases from J; bases unmatched to any gene: 9. This CDR3 contains 15 residues.

The V and J genes are TRBV10-2 and TRBJ2-3, with D possibly matching TRBD2 (5 bases). Per the germline V gene, CDR1 is WSHSY and CDR2 is SAAADI. V lost 8 bases and J lost 1, with 13 bases in between. This CDR3 is built from 14 residues. CDR3 in amino acids: CASVASYRTDTQYF. The CDR3 bases are TGCGCCAGCGTAGCGTCCTACCGCACAGATACGCAGTATTTT.

CDR3 DNA: TGCGCCAGCAGCCACTTGGGAGGCACCTTGAACACTGAAGCTTTCTTT. Protein: CASSHLGGTLNTEAFF. The chain uses TRBV4-3 and TRBJ1-1; D unresolved. The CDR3 has 16 residues. Trimming took off 3 bases at V and 0 bases at J, with 14 bases between the two ends. Germline V lookup: CDR1 LGHNA, CDR2 YSLEER.

The genes are TRBV5-4 and TRBJ1-1; D call uncertain. The CDR3 extends over 13 amino acids. Trimming took 7 bases from V and 4 from J, leaving 14 bases between them. Germline-derived CDR1 and CDR2 are SGHNT and YYREEE (reference sequence). DNA of the CDR3: TGTGCCAGCGGCCATATCATGTCCACTGAAGCTTTCTTT. Its protein is CASGHIMSTEAFF.

The chain links TRBV5-1 to TRBJ2-2; maybe TRBD2 (5 bases). The CDR3 has 14 residues. Germline V lookup: CDR1 SGHRS, CDR2 YFSETQ. V was cut by 6 bases and J by 6 bases, with 15 bases left in between. CDR3 sequence reads: CASKPSNGPGELFF. CDR3 sequence (DNA): TGCGCCAGCAAACCTAGCAACGGTCCCGGGGAGCTGTTTTTT.

This chain uses TRBV28 with TRBJ2-1; TRBD2 matches at 11 bases. The germline V gene has CDR1 MDHEN and CDR2 SYDVKM. Losses at the gene ends were 2 bases for V and 4 bases for J; bases not matched to a gene: 1. The CDR3 runs 15 residues. CDR3 nucleotide sequence: TGTGCCAGCAGTTTAATAGCGGGGGGGTACAATGAGCAGTTCTTC. Translating it yields CASSLIAGGYNEQFF.

The rearrangement uses TRBV29-1 and TRBJ2-7; perhaps TRBD2 as D (6 bases). CDR3 length: 12 residues. V lost 5 bases and J lost 0, with 8 bases in between. Germline CDR1 is SQVTM and CDR2 is ANQGSEA. The CDR3 sequence is CSVWDFSYEQYF. CDR3 bases: TGCAGCGTTTGGGACTTCTCCTACGAGCAGTACTTC.

The chain links TRBV6-5 to TRBJ2-3; D uncertain. The CDR3 sequence is 11 residues long. Germline V gene sequence: CDR1 MNHEY, CDR2 SVGAGI. V dropped 5 bases and J dropped 5 bases, with 5 bases sitting between them. CDR3: CASSRGDTQYF. The CDR3 DNA sequence: TGTGCCAGCAGTCGAGGAGATACGCAGTATTTT.

V and J are TRBV5-1 and TRBJ1-2, with a weak D call TRBD1 (6 bases). Trimming shortened V by 1 base and J by 1 base, and 14 bases separated the two germline ends. From germline, CDR1 is SGHRS and CDR2 YFSETQ. The CDR3 is 16 residues long. The CDR3 nucleotides are TGCGCCAGCAGCTTGCTAGGCAGGGGTAATAACTATGGCTACACCTTC. This gives the protein CASSLLGRGNNYGYTF.

The chain recombines TRBV7-9 with TRBJ2-7, with 12 bases matching TRBD2. V was pared by 5 bases and J by 0 bases, with 14 bases of the junction left unmatched. The CDR3 is 19 residues long. In germline, CDR1 is SEHNR, CDR2 FQNEAQ (reference sequence). As DNA, the CDR3 is TGTGCCAGCAGCCCCCGGACTAGCGGGATTACCTTGACCTCCTACGAGCAGTACTTC. Amino acid sequence: CASSPRTSGITLTSYEQYF.

The DNA for the CDR3 is TGTGCCAGCAGCTACTGGACTAGCGGGAGTGATGAGCAGTTCTTC. Amino acid sequence: CASSYWTSGSDEQFF. The chain uses TRBV7-9 and TRBJ2-1, with 13 bases aligning to TRBD2. The J segment lost 8 bases and the V segment lost 4 bases, leaving 5 bases of the junction unmatched. Germline V lookup: CDR1 SEHNR, CDR2 FQNEAQ (reference sequence). The CDR3 covers 15 residues.

V is TRBV5-1 and J is TRBJ2-3; TRBD2 matches at 8 bases. The CDR3 runs 15 residues. Germline values: CDR1 SGHRS, CDR2 YFSETQ. V was pared by 2 bases and J by 5 bases, with 7 bases of the junction left unmatched. The CDR3 region has the DNA TGCGCCAGCAGCTTAGGGACTAGAGTAGGAGATACGCAGTATTTT. This encodes CASSLGTRVGDTQYF.

This clone was recorded only once. The chain has TRBV11-3 and TRBJ2-7, with 7 bases lining up with TRBD2. Germline V gene data show CDR1 as SGHNT and CDR2 as YENEEA. V trimming: 6 bases; J trimming: 0 bases; junction bases outside the gene matches: 11. The CDR3 runs 16 residues. The CDR3 DNA reads TGTGCCAGCAGTCGAAAAAGCGGGGCCAGCTCCTACGAGCAGTACTTC. Translation gives CASSRKSGASSYEQYF.

The V gene is TRBV4-3, the J gene TRBJ2-2; TRBD1 is a possible D gene (6 bases). The V end was cut by 3 bases, the J end by 0 bases, with 14 bases between. The germline V gene has CDR1 LGHNA and CDR2 YSLEER. The CDR3 covers 17 residues. CDR3 residues: CASSHFLGQTNTGELFF. CDR3 in DNA: TGCGCCAGCAGCCATTTTCTAGGACAGACGAACACCGGGGAGCTGTTTTTT.

The chain couples TRBV6-6 to TRBJ2-1; 9 nucleotides agree with TRBD2. The CDR3 has 15 residues. The germline V gene has CDR1 MNHNY and CDR2 SVGAGI (reference sequence). The V segment lost 8 bases and the J segment 0 bases; nucleotides outside the gene matches: 5. CDR3 DNA: TGTGCCAGCCTTAGCGGGAGTTACTCCTACAATGAGCAGTTCTTC. Translating gives CASLSGSYSYNEQFF.

This clone was detected only once. The V gene is TRBV6-5, the J gene TRBJ2-2; D gene ambiguous. V shed 6 bases and J shed 4 bases, with 9 bases lying between them. CDR1 MNHEY and CDR2 SVGAGI come from the germline V gene. The CDR3 contains 13 residues. The CDR3 region has the DNA TGTGCCAGCAGCGTGCCGGGCACCGGGGAGCTGTTTTTT. Its protein product is CASSVPGTGELFF.

The V call is TRBV7-2, the J call TRBJ2-7; perhaps TRBD2 as D (7 bases). CDR3 length: 14 residues. Per germline, CDR1 SGHTA and CDR2 FQGNSA. V dropped 8 bases and J dropped 0 bases, with 14 bases sitting between them. CDR3 sequence: CASVTGGHSYEQYF. The CDR3 DNA is TGTGCCAGCGTTACGGGGGGCCACTCCTACGAGCAGTACTTC. The whole variable domain, filled in from reference TRBV7-2 and TRBJ2-7, reads GAGVSQSPSNKVTEKGKDVELRCDPISGHTALYWYRQSLGQGLEFLIYFQGNSAPDKSGLPSDRFSAERTGGSVSTLTIQRTQQEDSAVYLCASVTGGHSYEQYFGPGTRLTVT.

This chain connects TRBV28 to TRBJ2-7; maybe TRBD1 (5 bases). The CDR3 extends over 19 amino acids. CDR1 MDHEN and CDR2 SYDVKM come from the germline V gene. Trimming took 4 bases from V and 3 from J, leaving 28 bases between them. CDR3 DNA: TGTGCCAGCAGTTCTACTATGCTACGTAGGCCCAGGGTGATCTACGAGCAGTACTTC. Its translation is CASSSTMLRRPRVIYEQYF.

Written as DNA, the CDR3 is TGTGCCAGCAGCTCCGGACAGGGATGGGCCGAGCAGTACTTC. Encoded protein: CASSSGQGWAEQYF. V gene TRBV7-6 combines with J gene TRBJ2-7; TRBD1 matches 8 bases. CDR3 length: 14 amino acids. Germline loops: CDR1 SGHVS, CDR2 FNYEAQ. Trimming removed 4 bases from V and 6 bases from J; junction bases left unmatched: 8.

This chain joins TRBV27 and TRBJ2-1, with 12 bases lining up with TRBD2. Germline CDR1 and CDR2: MNHEY and SMNVEV (reference sequence). Trimming cost V 5 bases and J 3 bases; bases outside gene matches: 14. This CDR3 has 19 residues. In DNA, the CDR3 is TGTGCCAGCAGTCCCCCGACCCGGACTAGCGGGAAAGTCTACAATGAGCAGTTCTTC. Protein sequence: CASSPPTRTSGKVYNEQFF.

The chain combines TRBV11-2 with TRBJ1-1; no firm D call. Germline V gene data show CDR1 as SGHAT and CDR2 as FQNNGV. CDR3 length equals 15 residues. Trimming removed 0 bases at V and 0 bases at J, with 8 bases between. CDR3 DNA sequence: TGTGCCAGCAGCTTAGATGGGCATTTGAACACTGAAGCTTTCTTT. Translated: CASSLDGHLNTEAFF.

The rearrangement links TRBV28 to TRBJ2-3; 13 nucleotides agree with TRBD2. V trimming: 7 bases; J trimming: 1 base; junction bases outside the gene matches: 11. The CDR3 consists of 18 residues. The V gene's germline CDR1 is MDHEN and CDR2 SYDVKM. The CDR3 is CASIEGTSGTLGTDTQYF. Here the CDR3 DNA reads TGTGCCAGCATAGAAGGGACTAGCGGGACTCTGGGCACAGATACGCAGTATTTT.

The chain uses TRBV25-1 and TRBJ2-1, with D hard to call. This CDR3 has 15 amino acids. CDR1 and CDR2 from the germline V gene are MGHDK and SYGVNS. The V end was cut by 3 bases, the J end by 2 bases, with 11 bases between. The CDR3 sequence is CASSDPQVPYNEQFF. CDR3 sequence (DNA): TGTGCCAGCAGTGATCCACAAGTGCCCTACAATGAGCAGTTCTTC.

The chain combines TRBV7-6 with TRBJ1-5; possibly TRBD1 for D (6 bases). V dropped 1 base and J dropped 1 base, with 11 bases sitting between them. In germline, CDR1 is SGHVS, CDR2 FNYEAQ. The CDR3 is 16 residues long. CDR3 nucleotides: TGTGCCAGCAGCTTAGAGGGGGGGCTGAGCAATCAGCCCCAGCATTTT. Its protein is CASSLEGGLSNQPQHF.

This chain joins TRBV18 and TRBJ2-3, with D unresolved. This CDR3 spans 13 amino acids. V was pared by 3 bases and J by 4 bases, with 8 bases between. CDR1 and CDR2 (germline): KGHSH, LQKENI. CDR3: CASSPNRADTQYF. The CDR3 DNA reads as TGTGCCAGCTCACCTAACCGAGCAGATACGCAGTATTTT.

The chain is built from TRBV28 and TRBJ1-2; D gene unclear. From germline, CDR1 is MDHEN and CDR2 SYDVKM. There are 13 residues in the CDR3. V was pared by 6 bases and J by 5 bases, with 13 bases between. The CDR3 DNA sequence: TGTGCCAGCAGCCTCGTTATTGAGTATGGCTACACCTTC. Translation gives CASSLVIEYGYTF.

This clone appeared once. The V gene is TRBV19, the J gene TRBJ2-5; maybe TRBD1 (5 bases). The CDR3 covers 15 residues. The germline V gene has CDR1 LNHDA and CDR2 SQIVND (reference sequence). Trimming left V 5 bases short and J 2 bases short, with 15 bases between. The DNA for the CDR3 is TGTGCCAGTAGTCCTGGACACCCCGTTCAAGAGACCCAGTACTTC. The encoded protein is CASSPGHPVQETQYF.

The chain links TRBV5-1 to TRBJ2-3; a weak D match, TRBD1 (6 bases). CDR3 size: 14 residues. The germline gives CDR1 SGHRS, CDR2 YFSETQ. Trimming removed 5 bases at V and 4 bases at J, with 14 bases between. The CDR3 spells CASSPDRSADTQYF. The CDR3 coding sequence is TGCGCCAGCAGTCCCGACAGGAGCGCAGATACGCAGTATTTT.

As regards this clone: One junction end does not reproduce the germline sequence, and a read error may be involved. The CDR3 spells CASSLGRASNYGYTF. The CDR3 DNA reads as TGTGCCAGCAGCCTAGGACGAGCGTCTAACTATGGCTACACCTTC. The chain combines TRBV13 with TRBJ1-2; D is uncertain. The germline gives CDR1 PRHDT, CDR2 FYEKMQ (reference sequence). CDR3 size: 15 residues.